What follows describes a single TCR beta chain. The antigen remains undetermined. The J segment lost 1 base and the V segment lost 4 bases, leaving 5 bases of the junction unmatched. The CDR3 has 15 residues. The germline V gene has CDR1 SGHRS and CDR2 YFSETQ. These data come from a study of cytomegalovirus exposure and HLA in healthy donors. Regarding the study as a whole: Donors were assumed by presence/absence analyses to have roughly uniform sequencing depth. Several top significant clusters appeared, in a later analysis, to be linked to common viral pathogens.

A multiplex PCR was run with 60 Vbeta primers and 13 Jbeta primers. TCRdb's copy holds only in-frame clones and misses some; the assay was immunoSEQ multiplex PCR. Of tens of thousands of clones listed, about 81% are singletons. V is TRBV5-1 and J is TRBJ2-3, with 8 bases identical to TRBD1. The receptor was isolated from a man aged 50-60 years in good health and CMV-seropositive. Sequenced input: PBMCs. The CDR3 loop is CASSPGTGGTDTQYF. The DNA for the CDR3 is TGCGCCAGCAGCCCCGGGACAGGCGGCACAGATACGCAGTATTTT.